This record concerns one TCR beta chain sequence. Its target is unknown. Germline-derived CDR1 and CDR2 are MGHDK and SYGVNS. Deletions cut 5 bases from V and 3 bases from J, with 10 bases between. This CDR3 has 13 amino acids. The data were taken from a study of radiotherapy plus CTLA-4 blockade in lung cancer. The protocol was immunoSEQ multiplex PCR, while the TCRdb copy is restricted to in-frame clones and leaves out a portion. Counted here are over 85,000 clones, 60% to 75% occurring once; the ten biggest clones make up around 2.7%. Study findings and constraints: Tumor-origin TCR clones grew in blood after radiotherapy plus ipilimumab.

The sequenced sample was peripheral blood, obtained from a patient treated with radiotherapy plus ipilimumab. V gene TRBV25-1 combines with J gene TRBJ1-1, with D perhaps TRBD1 (5 bases). The clonotype comes from a human donor with non-small cell lung cancer who had a partial response to radiotherapy plus ipilimumab. Some clones in this sample may be carry-over from other donors' samples. CDR3 protein: CASSSTADTEAFF. The CDR3, as DNA: TGTGCCAGCAGTTCGACAGCCGACACTGAAGCTTTCTTT.